The 10 T cell receptor beta chains below come from one sample, sequenced in a study of cytomegalovirus exposure and HLA in healthy donors. The PCR used 60 Vbeta and 13 Jbeta primers. Produced via immunoSEQ multiplex PCR; TCRdb's table is partial and in-frame only. This sample's table has around 100,000 clones. Material: PBMCs. The receptors shown here come from a man aged 35-49 years in good health and CMV-seronegative.

This chain uses TRBV2 with TRBJ2-7; TRBD2 matches 9 bases. In germline, CDR1 is SNHLY, CDR2 FYNNEI. Trimming at V came to 6 bases and at J to 6 bases, leaving 6 bases not matched to a gene. CDR3 length: 13 residues. Written as DNA, the CDR3 is TGTGCCAGCAGCTCCGGGACTAGCTCCGAGCAGTACTTC. Translated: CASSSGTSSEQYF.

The rearrangement uses TRBV7-6 and TRBJ2-3; maybe TRBD1 (5 bases). In germline, CDR1 is SGHVS, CDR2 FNYEAQ. Trimming shortened V by 4 bases and J by 2 bases, and 19 bases separated the two germline ends. This CDR3 is built from 17 residues. The CDR3, as DNA: TGTGCCAGCAGCTCAGATAAGAGGACACGATTCACAGATACGCAGTATTTT. Protein: CASSSDKRTRFTDTQYF. The full variable domain, in which reference TRBV7-6 and TRBJ2-3 provide the parts outside the CDR3, is GAGVSQSPRYKVTKRGQDVALRCDPISGHVSLYWYRQALGQGPEFLTYFNYEAQQDKSGLPNDRFSAERPEGSISTLTIQRTEQRDSAMYRCASSSDKRTRFTDTQYFGPGTRLTVL.

The V gene is TRBV6-5, the J gene TRBJ1-1; the D is unclear. Trimming pared 0 bases from V and 10 bases from J, leaving 12 bases between. Germline CDR1 MNHEY, CDR2 SVGAGI. CDR3 length equals 13 residues. CDR3 sequence: CASSYSTQLPAFF. The DNA of the CDR3 is TGTGCCAGCAGTTACTCGACACAGCTTCCAGCTTTCTTT.

CDR3 in DNA: TGTGCCAGCAAAGGACTAGCAGCTAAAGAGACCCAGTACTTC. This gives the protein CASKGLAAKETQYF. The chain employs TRBV2 and TRBJ2-5, with 8 bases matching TRBD2. The CDR3 has 14 amino acids. V was pared by 7 bases and J by 3 bases, with 7 bases of the junction left unmatched. The germline CDR1 and CDR2 sequences are SNHLY and FYNNEI.

Concerning this clone itself: Other DNA sequences in the sample encode the same CDR3. J is TRBJ1-4 and V is TRBV5-1; tentatively, D is TRBD1 (5 bases). The CDR3 is 15 amino acids. Germline V lookup: CDR1 SGHRS, CDR2 YFSETQ. V lost 0 bases, J lost 8 bases, and 14 bases lay in between. The CDR3 loop reads CASSLGTSYNEKLFF. The CDR3 coding sequence is TGCGCCAGCAGCTTGGGGACATCATATAACGAAAAACTGTTTTTT.

The V call is TRBV7-9, the J call TRBJ1-6; D call uncertain. CDR3 size: 13 residues. CDR1 SEHNR and CDR2 FQNEAQ come from the germline V gene (reference sequence). Trimming cost V 5 bases and J 11 bases, with 13 bases left between them. The CDR3 is CASSSERSPPLHF. The CDR3 DNA reads TGTGCCAGCAGCAGCGAGAGGTCTCCACCCCTCCACTTT.

V and J are TRBV9 and TRBJ2-1; 10 bases match TRBD2. The V gene end was trimmed by 4 bases and the J gene end by 1 base; junction bases not matched to a gene: 11. Germline CDR1 and CDR2: SGDLS and YYNGEE. The length of the CDR3 is 18 residues. CDR3 nucleotides: TGTGCCAGCAGCCTTCATTCGTGGACTAGCGGATCCTACAATGAGCAGTTCTTC. Translated: CASSLHSWTSGSYNEQFF.

The chain joins TRBV6-5 to TRBJ1-4; D remains ambiguous. The germline V gene has CDR1 MNHEY and CDR2 SVGAGI. V shed 4 bases and J shed 8 bases, with 17 bases lying between them. The CDR3 length is 15 residues. CDR3 nucleotide sequence: TGTGCCAGCAGTTCACCGGATCAACCCAGGGAAAAACTGTTTTTT. This sequence encodes CASSSPDQPREKLFF.

The chain uses TRBV27 and TRBJ2-7; D unclear. The CDR3 runs 12 residues. Germline values: CDR1 MNHEY, CDR2 SMNVEV (reference sequence). V lost 6 bases and J lost 3, with 9 bases in between. The CDR3 spells CASSLLGYEQYF. CDR3 nucleotide sequence: TGTGCCAGCAGCCTCCTCGGCTACGAGCAGTACTTC.

V usage is TRBV18 and J usage is TRBJ2-7; 10 bases agree with TRBD1. The germline CDR1 and CDR2 sequences are KGHSH and LQKENI. Trimming removed 3 bases from V and 4 bases from J; junction bases left unmatched: 3. This CDR3 has 14 residues. CDR3 coding DNA: TGTGCCAGCTCACCGACGGGACAGGGGTACGAGCAGTACTTC. Translation: CASSPTGQGYEQYF. Variable domain in full (rest from reference TRBV18 and TRBJ2-7): NAGVMQNPRHLVRRRGQEARLRCSPMKGHSHVYWYRQLPEEGLKFMVYLQKENIIDESGMPKERFSAEFPKEGPSILRIQQVVRGDSAAYFCASSPTGQGYEQYFGPGTRLTVT.